What follows are 21 T cell receptor beta chains derived from one specimen sequenced in a study of shared clonotypes between healthy human individuals. Sequencing used immunoSEQ multiplex PCR; TCRdb keeps in-frame clones, though not all of them. The sample consists of around 500,000 clones, roughly 85% of them appearing once. Source material: PBMCs. The receptors originated from a woman between 35 and 50 years old in good health. Some clones in this sample may be carry-over from other donors' samples.

The rearrangement links TRBV27 to TRBJ2-3, with D perhaps TRBD2 (5 bases). CDR3 length: 11 amino acids. Germline V CDR1 and CDR2: MNHEY, SMNVEV (reference sequence). V gave up 8 bases and J gave up 4 bases, with 7 bases separating them. The CDR3 loop reads CASRRADTQYF. CDR3 DNA sequence: TGTGCCAGCCGGCGGGCAGATACGCAGTATTTT.

V is TRBV5-5 and J is TRBJ1-3; D is undetermined. The CDR3 length is 18 residues. The germline V gene encodes CDR1 SGHKS and CDR2 YYEKEE (reference sequence). V was clipped by 4 bases and J by 0 bases, with 20 bases between them. The CDR3 DNA reads TGTGCCAGCAGCCATTGGTTTGGTACTGGGATCTCTGGAAACACCATATATTTT. Residues: CASSHWFGTGISGNTIYF.

As concerns this clone: Other DNA sequences in the sample encode the same CDR3. The chain is built from TRBV27 and TRBJ2-1; no definite D call. V shed 3 bases and J shed 0 bases, with 3 bases lying between them. In germline, CDR1 is MNHEY, CDR2 SMNVEV (reference sequence). This CDR3 has 13 amino acids. The CDR3 DNA reads as TGTGCCAGCAGTTTGGGCTCCTACAATGAGCAGTTCTTC. It yields the protein CASSLGSYNEQFF.

The J gene is TRBJ2-3, the V gene TRBV20-1; 7 bases line up with TRBD2. Germline V gene sequence: CDR1 DFQATT, CDR2 SNEGSKA (reference sequence). The CDR3 runs to 11 residues. CDR3 sequence (DNA): TGCAGCGGGGAGGGAGGAGATACGCAGTATTTT. Its protein is CSGEGGDTQYF.

The gene calls are TRBV9 and TRBJ2-7; 7 bases are a match to TRBD1. V lost 2 bases, J lost 3 bases, and 2 bases stayed unmatched. The CDR3 length is 13 residues. Germline CDR1 SGDLS, CDR2 YYNGEE. The CDR3 here is CASSVGQFYEQYF. The CDR3 DNA reads TGTGCCAGCAGCGTGGGACAGTTCTACGAGCAGTACTTC.

This chain uses TRBV5-1 with TRBJ2-7; the D is unclear. Germline CDR1 and CDR2: SGHRS and YFSETQ. V was pared by 0 bases and J by 0 bases, with 7 bases between. This CDR3 has 14 residues. This CDR3 is CASSLAQSSYEQYF. The CDR3 DNA sequence: TGCGCCAGCAGCTTGGCCCAGAGCTCCTACGAGCAGTACTTC.

V is TRBV7-2 and J is TRBJ2-2, with no clear D. There are 14 residues in the CDR3. Germline lookup yields CDR1 SGHTA and CDR2 FQGNSA. V lost 3 bases and J 3 bases, leaving 8 bases between the germline ends. The CDR3 sequence is CASSFTADTGELFF. The CDR3 coding sequence is TGTGCCAGCAGCTTCACGGCGGACACCGGGGAGCTGTTTTTT.

The CDR3, as DNA: TGTGCCAGCAGCGGCCGGGACAGCTATGGAAACACCATATATTTT. Translation gives CASSGRDSYGNTIYF. The chain couples TRBV5-6 to TRBJ1-3; TRBD1 matches at 7 bases. The CDR3 is 15 residues long. Germline values: CDR1 SGHDT, CDR2 YYEEEE. The V and J ends lost 4 bases and 3 bases, in that order; junction bases with no gene match: 7.

This clone was detected a few times. V gene TRBV30 combines with J gene TRBJ1-3; D perhaps matches TRBD1 (5 bases). Germline V lookup: CDR1 GTSNPN, CDR2 SVGIG (reference sequence). CDR3 length equals 13 residues. Trimming took off 4 bases at V and 5 bases at J, with 12 bases between the two ends. CDR3 amino acids: CAWNGGVRNTIYF. The CDR3 nucleotides read TGTGCCTGGAACGGGGGAGTACGAAACACCATATATTTT.

The V gene is TRBV9, the J gene TRBJ2-7; possibly TRBD2 for D (6 bases). V was clipped by 3 bases and J by 7 bases, with 23 bases between them. Germline V gene data show CDR1 as SGDLS and CDR2 as YYNGEE. This CDR3 is built from 16 residues. CDR3 in amino acids: CASSAEPGDGLGEQYF. The CDR3 DNA sequence: TGTGCCAGCAGCGCTGAACCGGGAGACGGGCTGGGAGAGCAGTACTTC. The full variable domain, completed using reference TRBV9 and TRBJ2-7, is DSGVTQTPKHLITATGQRVTLRCSPRSGDLSVYWYQQSLDQGLQFLIQYYNGEERAKGNILERFSAQQFPDLHSELNLSSLELGDSALYFCASSAEPGDGLGEQYFGPGTRLTVT.

V usage is TRBV5-6 and J usage is TRBJ2-5, with 10 nucleotides matching TRBD2. V lost 3 bases and J lost 2; bases outside the gene matches: 7. This CDR3 has 16 amino acids. From germline, CDR1 is SGHDT and CDR2 YYEEEE. The CDR3 sequence: CASSYGLAVRQETQYF. The CDR3 DNA reads TGTGCCAGCAGCTACGGACTAGCGGTTAGGCAAGAGACCCAGTACTTC.

The chain carries TRBV28 and TRBJ2-2; the D gene is possibly TRBD2 (5 bases). CDR3 length: 15 residues. Between the trimmed V and J ends, which lost 2 bases and 5 bases, there was a span of 12 bases. Germline V lookup: CDR1 MDHEN, CDR2 SYDVKM. CDR3 bases: TGTGCCAGCAGTTTAGTGGGAGTGAGAACCGGGGAGCTGTTTTTT. It specifies CASSLVGVRTGELFF.

This chain connects TRBV7-9 to TRBJ2-3, with D perhaps matching TRBD1 or TRBD2 (5 bases each). The CDR3 extends over 15 amino acids. The V and J ends lost 5 bases and 4 bases respectively, with 16 bases between them. The germline CDR1 and CDR2 sequences are SEHNR and FQNEAQ (reference sequence). CDR3 sequence (DNA): TGTGCCAGCAGCCCTAGGGGTGGGAGCGCAGATACGCAGTATTTT. It encodes CASSPRGGSADTQYF.

V and J are TRBV5-1 and TRBJ2-5; D call uncertain. The CDR3 runs to 13 residues. The ends were cut back, 4 bases at V and 2 bases at J, with 9 bases in the middle. Germline lookup yields CDR1 SGHRS and CDR2 YFSETQ. Written as DNA, the CDR3 is TGCGCCAGCAGCCCACCCACACAAGAGACCCAGTACTTC. This gives the protein CASSPPTQETQYF.

The chain recombines TRBV7-2 with TRBJ1-4; no reliable D call. CDR1 and CDR2 (germline): SGHTA, FQGNSA. The CDR3 is made up of 13 amino acids. V shed 3 bases and J shed 8 bases, with 10 bases lying between them. The CDR3 region has the DNA TGTGCCAGCAGCTTCGGCTTGGGGGAAAAACTGTTTTTT. Translation: CASSFGLGEKLFF.

The chain couples TRBV7-9 to TRBJ2-2; D gene unclear. The germline V and J ends were trimmed by 1 base and 7 bases, with 4 bases remaining between them. The germline V gene encodes CDR1 SEHNR and CDR2 FQNEAQ (reference sequence). The CDR3 is 12 residues long. The CDR3 DNA reads as TGTGCCAGCAGCTTAGAATACGGGGAGCTGTTTTTT. Its translation is CASSLEYGELFF. Complete variable domain (other parts from reference TRBV7-9 and TRBJ2-2): DTGVSQNPRHKITKRGQNVTFRCDPISEHNRLYWYRQTLGQGPEFLTYFQNEAQLEKSRLLSDRFSAERPKGSFSTLEIQRTEQGDSAMYLCASSLEYGELFFGEGSRLTVL.

The V call is TRBV30, the J call TRBJ2-7; D is perhaps TRBD2 (6 bases). The CDR3 is made up of 14 amino acids. Per the germline V gene, CDR1 is GTSNPN and CDR2 is SVGIG (reference sequence). V dropped 1 base and J dropped 8 bases, with 18 bases sitting between them. CDR3 loop: CAWSATKSGEKQYF. In nucleotides, the CDR3 is TGTGCCTGGAGTGCGACCAAGTCGGGGGAGAAGCAGTACTTC.

This sequence joins TRBV13 and TRBJ2-7, with D possibly matching TRBD2 (5 bases). This CDR3 has 15 residues. Per germline, CDR1 PRHDT and CDR2 FYEKMQ (reference sequence). The ends were cut back, 6 bases at V and 2 bases at J, with 17 bases in the middle. The CDR3 protein is CASSHTRGNTYEQYF. For the CDR3, the DNA is TGTGCCAGCAGTCATACCCGGGGAAACACCTACGAGCAGTACTTC.

The V and J genes are TRBV4-1 and TRBJ2-1; D not resolved. Trimming shortened V by 0 bases and J by 0 bases, and 18 bases separated the two germline ends. The length of the CDR3 is 19 residues. Germline V gives CDR1 MGHRA, CDR2 YSYEKL. Written as DNA, the CDR3 is TGCGCCAGCAGCCAAGAACGGCGAATCGGCGAGAGCTCCTACAATGAGCAGTTCTTC. This sequence encodes CASSQERRIGESSYNEQFF.

In the case of this clone: Other DNA sequences in this specimen translate into the identical CDR3. The V and J genes are TRBV27 and TRBJ1-2, with TRBD1 as a possible D gene (5 bases). Germline-derived CDR1 and CDR2 are MNHEY and SMNVEV (reference sequence). CDR3 length: 15 residues. Trimming stripped 2 bases from V and 2 bases from J, with 12 bases between. CDR3 nucleotide sequence: TGTGCCAGCAGTTTAAGCTGGCAGGGAAACTATGGCTACACCTTC. It specifies CASSLSWQGNYGYTF.

This clone showed up just once. The chain employs TRBV28 and TRBJ1-5; possible D gene TRBD1, 5 bases. Looked up from germline, CDR1 is MDHEN and CDR2 is SYDVKM. V was pared by 6 bases and J by 0 bases, with 15 bases between. The CDR3 runs 16 residues. The chain's CDR3 is CASSLAGVNSNQPQHF. The DNA for the CDR3 is TGTGCCAGCAGCCTGGCGGGGGTCAATAGCAATCAGCCCCAGCATTTT.